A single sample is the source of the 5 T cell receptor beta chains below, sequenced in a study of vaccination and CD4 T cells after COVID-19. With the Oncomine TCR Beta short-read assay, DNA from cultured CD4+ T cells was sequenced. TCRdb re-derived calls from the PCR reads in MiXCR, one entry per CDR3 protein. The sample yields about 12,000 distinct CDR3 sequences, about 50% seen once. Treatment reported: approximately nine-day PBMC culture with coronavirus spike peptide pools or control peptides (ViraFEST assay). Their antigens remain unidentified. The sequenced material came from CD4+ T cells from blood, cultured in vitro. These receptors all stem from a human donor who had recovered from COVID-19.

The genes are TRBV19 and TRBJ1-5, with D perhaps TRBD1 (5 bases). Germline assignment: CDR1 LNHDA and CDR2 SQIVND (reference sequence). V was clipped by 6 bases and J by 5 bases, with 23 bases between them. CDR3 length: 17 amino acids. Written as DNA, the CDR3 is TGTGCCAGTAGGCAAGGTGGTTGGGGGGATCGTCATCAGCCCCAGCATTTT. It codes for CASRQGGWGDRHQPQHF.

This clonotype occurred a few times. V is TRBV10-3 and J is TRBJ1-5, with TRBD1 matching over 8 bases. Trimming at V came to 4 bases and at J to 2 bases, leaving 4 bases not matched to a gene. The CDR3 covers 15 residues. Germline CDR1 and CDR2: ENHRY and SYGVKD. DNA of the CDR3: TGTGCCATCAGTGGGGGACAGGACCGCAATCAGCCCCAGCATTTT. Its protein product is CAISGGQDRNQPQHF.

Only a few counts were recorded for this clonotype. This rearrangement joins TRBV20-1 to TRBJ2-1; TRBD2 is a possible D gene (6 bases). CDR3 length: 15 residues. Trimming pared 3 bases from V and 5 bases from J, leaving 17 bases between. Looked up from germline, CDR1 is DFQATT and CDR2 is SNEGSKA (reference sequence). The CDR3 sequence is CSARGWRLGNNEQFF. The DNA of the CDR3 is TGCAGTGCTAGGGGCTGGCGACTAGGGAACAATGAGCAGTTCTTC.

Here the CDR3 DNA reads TGTGCCAGCAGCCCCAGACAGGGCCCCGGGGAGCTGTTTTTT. It specifies CASSPRQGPGELFF. This chain joins TRBV7-6 and TRBJ2-2, with 7 bases fitting TRBD1. The CDR3 loop spans 14 amino acids. The J segment lost 6 bases and the V segment lost 5 bases, leaving 6 bases of the junction unmatched. Looked up from germline, CDR1 is SGHVS and CDR2 is FNYEAQ.

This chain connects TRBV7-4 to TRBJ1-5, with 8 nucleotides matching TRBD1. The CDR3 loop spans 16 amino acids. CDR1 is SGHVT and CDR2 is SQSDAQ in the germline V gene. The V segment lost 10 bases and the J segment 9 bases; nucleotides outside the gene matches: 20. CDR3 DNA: TGTGCCAACAAAACCAGACAGGGGAATCAGGTTTGGCCCCAGCATTTT. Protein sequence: CANKTRQGNQVWPQHF.